The 8 T cell receptor beta chains listed next were all sequenced from one sample in a study of CD8 T cells in ankylosing spondylitis. TCRdb called the 5' RACE reads again in MiXCR, with one record for every CDR3 protein. The profile covers 240,000 or so distinct CDR3 sequences, with approximately 11% appearing a single time and 6% to 8% taken by the ten largest. Sequenced material: blood, either unsorted or a sorted T cell fraction (not recorded which). These receptors came from a male donor with ankylosing spondylitis or in good health (not recorded which).

The chain has TRBV15 and TRBJ1-4; D unresolved. CDR1 is LNHNV and CDR2 is YYDKDF in the germline V gene (reference sequence). The CDR3 extends over 12 amino acids. V dropped 4 bases and J dropped 4 bases, with 4 bases sitting between them. This chain's CDR3 is CATSKLNEKLFF. The DNA for the CDR3 is TGTGCCACCAGCAAGCTTAATGAAAAACTGTTTTTT.

This clonotype was observed many times. The CDR3 DNA reads as TGTGCCAGCAGCTCCCAAAGCGGGGGGGCCTTGGATACGCAGTATTTT. This translates into CASSSQSGGALDTQYF. The chain has TRBV7-3 and TRBJ2-3, with 10 bases identical to TRBD2. Germline CDR1 SGHTA, CDR2 FQGTGA. The CDR3 totals 16 residues. With V trimmed by 4 bases and J by 6 bases, 10 bases remained unmatched.

This sequence joins TRBV7-2 and TRBJ2-4; TRBD2 aligns across 7 bases. Germline CDR1 SGHTA, CDR2 FQGNSA. The CDR3 covers 16 residues. The V gene end was trimmed by 6 bases and the J gene end by 6 bases; junction bases not matched to a gene: 14. CDR3 coding DNA: TGTGCCAGCAGGCCGCCCGCGAGCGGGGACGGAAACATTCAGTACTTC. It is translated as CASRPPASGDGNIQYF.

This clonotype was seen at least ten times. The CDR3 protein is CSVESGSETQYF. In DNA, the CDR3 is TGCAGCGTTGAGAGTGGAAGCGAGACCCAGTACTTC. The chain is built from TRBV29-1 and TRBJ2-5, with D uncertain. This CDR3 is 12 amino acids long. Trimming stripped 3 bases from V and 5 bases from J, with 10 bases between. Germline V lookup: CDR1 SQVTM, CDR2 ANQGSEA.

This clonotype was recorded many times. The chain is built from TRBV5-1 and TRBJ2-3; D ambiguous. The V gene lost 5 bases and the J gene lost 3 bases, with 13 bases spanning the gap. Germline V gene data show CDR1 as SGHRS and CDR2 as YFSETQ. This CDR3 is 14 amino acids long. CDR3 residues: CASSEWLLTDTQYF. CDR3 bases: TGCGCCAGCAGTGAGTGGCTATTAACAGATACGCAGTATTTT. The full variable domain, its missing parts supplied by reference TRBV5-1 and TRBJ2-3, is KAGVTQTPRYLIKTRGQQVTLSCSPISGHRSVSWYQQTPGQGLQFLFEYFSETQRNKGNFPGRFSGRQFSNSRSEMNVSTLELGDSALYLCASSEWLLTDTQYFGPGTRLTVL.

Many counts were recorded for this clonotype. The chain links TRBV20-1 to TRBJ2-5, with 7 bases fitting TRBD1. Germline V gives CDR1 DFQATT, CDR2 SNEGSKA (reference sequence). Losses at the gene ends were 6 bases for V and 2 bases for J; bases not matched to a gene: 12. The CDR3 extends over 15 amino acids. CDR3 loop: CSAGLATGQQETQYF. In DNA, the CDR3 is TGCAGTGCCGGTTTGGCTACGGGACAGCAAGAGACCCAGTACTTC.

This clonotype occurred many times. This chain connects TRBV5-1 to TRBJ2-5; D uncertain. The length of the CDR3 is 13 residues. Trimming removed 5 bases from V and 2 bases from J, with 10 bases in between. Germline lookup yields CDR1 SGHRS and CDR2 YFSETQ. CDR3 DNA: TGCGCCAGCAGGCCCGGAGCTCAAGAGACCCAGTACTTC. It specifies CASRPGAQETQYF. The complete variable domain, with remaining parts taken from reference TRBV5-1 and TRBJ2-5, reads KAGVTQTPRYLIKTRGQQVTLSCSPISGHRSVSWYQQTPGQGLQFLFEYFSETQRNKGNFPGRFSGRQFSNSRSEMNVSTLELGDSALYLCASRPGAQETQYFGPGTRLLVL.

This clonotype was recorded at least ten times. V usage is TRBV27 and J usage is TRBJ2-1, with D maybe TRBD2 (6 bases). The germline V and J ends were trimmed by 3 bases and 9 bases, with 9 bases remaining between them. From germline, CDR1 is MNHEY and CDR2 SMNVEV (reference sequence). The CDR3 length is 12 residues. Here the CDR3 DNA reads TGTGCCAGCAGTTTCAGCGGGCGTGAGCAGTTCTTC. Residues: CASSFSGREQFF.